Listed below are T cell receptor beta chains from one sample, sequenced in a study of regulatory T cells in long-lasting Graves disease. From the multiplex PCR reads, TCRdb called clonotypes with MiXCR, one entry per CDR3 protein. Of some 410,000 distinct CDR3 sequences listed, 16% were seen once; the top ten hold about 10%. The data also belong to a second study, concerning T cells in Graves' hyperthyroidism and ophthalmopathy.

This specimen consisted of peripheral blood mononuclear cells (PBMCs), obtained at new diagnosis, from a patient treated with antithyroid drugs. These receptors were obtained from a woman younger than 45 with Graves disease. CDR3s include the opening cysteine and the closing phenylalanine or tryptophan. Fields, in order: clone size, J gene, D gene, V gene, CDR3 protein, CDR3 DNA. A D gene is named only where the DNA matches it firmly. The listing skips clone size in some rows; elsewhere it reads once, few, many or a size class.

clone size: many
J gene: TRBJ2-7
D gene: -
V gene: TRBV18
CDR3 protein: CASSPSSLDEGFRYEQYF
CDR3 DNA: TGTGCCAGCTCACCATCGTCCCTCGACGAAGGTTTCCGCTACGAGCAGTACTTC

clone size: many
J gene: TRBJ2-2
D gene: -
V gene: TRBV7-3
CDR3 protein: CASSYRGTSNTGELFF
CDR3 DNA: TGTGCCAGCAGCTACCGGGGAACTTCAAACACCGGGGAGCTGTTTTTT

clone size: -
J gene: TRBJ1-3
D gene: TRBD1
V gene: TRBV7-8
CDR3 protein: CASTFSMFDRGLGNTIYF
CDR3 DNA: TGTGCCAGCACCTTTAGTATGTTTGACAGGGGGCTCGGAAACACCATATATTTT

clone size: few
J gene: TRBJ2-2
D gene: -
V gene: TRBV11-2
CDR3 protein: CASSQRLVTGELFF
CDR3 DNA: TGTGCCAGCAGCCAGAGACTAGTCACCGGGGAGCTGTTTTTT

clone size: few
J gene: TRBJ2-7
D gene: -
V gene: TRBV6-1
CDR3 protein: CATGGGTLSYEQYF
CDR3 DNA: TGTGCCACCGGCGGCGGGACGTTATCCTACGAGCAGTACTTC

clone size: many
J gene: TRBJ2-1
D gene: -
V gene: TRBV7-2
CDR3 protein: CASSRRRGQARYNEQFF
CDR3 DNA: TGTGCCAGCAGCCGAAGGAGGGGCCAAGCTAGGTACAATGAGCAGTTCTTC

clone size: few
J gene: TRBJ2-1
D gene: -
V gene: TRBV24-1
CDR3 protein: CATSDSGQLYNEQFF
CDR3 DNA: TGTGCCACCAGTGATTCCGGACAACTCTACAATGAGCAGTTCTTC

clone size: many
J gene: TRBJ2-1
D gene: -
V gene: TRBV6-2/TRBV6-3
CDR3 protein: CASSSRRSDGSEQFF
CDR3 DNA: TGTGCCAGCAGTTCTAGGCGTTCGGATGGCAGTGAGCAGTTCTTC

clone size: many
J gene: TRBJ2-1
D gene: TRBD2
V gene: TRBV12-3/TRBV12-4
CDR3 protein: CASSSVAGEQFF
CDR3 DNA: TGTGCCAGCAGTTCAGTAGCGGGTGAGCAGTTCTTC

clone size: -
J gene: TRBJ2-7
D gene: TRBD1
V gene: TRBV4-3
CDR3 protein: CASSQDRSRQGAYYEQYF
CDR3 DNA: TGCGCCAGCAGCCAAGATAGGAGCCGACAGGGGGCTTATTACGAGCAGTACTTC

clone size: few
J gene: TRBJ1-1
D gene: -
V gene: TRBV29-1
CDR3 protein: CSAVRVNTEAFF
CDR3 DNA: TGCAGCGCCGTTCGGGTAAACACTGAAGCTTTCTTT

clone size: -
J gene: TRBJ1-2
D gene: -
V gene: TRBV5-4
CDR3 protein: CASSLARGGVYGYTF
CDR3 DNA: TGTGCCAGCAGCTTGGCCCGCGGGGGGGTCTATGGCTACACCTTC

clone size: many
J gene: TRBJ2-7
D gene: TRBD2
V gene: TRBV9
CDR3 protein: CASSVGGGSLYEQYF
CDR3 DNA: TGCGCCAGCAGTGTCGGGGGGGGTTCCCTCTACGAGCAGTACTTC

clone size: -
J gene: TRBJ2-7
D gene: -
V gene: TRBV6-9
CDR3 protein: CASSYAQGRGGEQYF
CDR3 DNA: TGTGCCAGCAGTTACGCACAGGGTAGGGGGGGGGAGCAGTACTTC

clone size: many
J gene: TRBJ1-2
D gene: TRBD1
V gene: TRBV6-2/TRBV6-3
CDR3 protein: CASSFTSGQGESYGYTF
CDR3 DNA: TGTGCCAGCAGTTTTACCTCCGGACAGGGGGAAAGCTATGGCTACACCTTC

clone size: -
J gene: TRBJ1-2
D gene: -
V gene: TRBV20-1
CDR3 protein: CSASLEVDYGYTF
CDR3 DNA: TGCAGTGCTAGTTTGGAGGTCGACTATGGCTACACCTTC

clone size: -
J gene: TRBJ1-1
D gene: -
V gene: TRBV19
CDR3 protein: CASSKAPGTGLTEAFF
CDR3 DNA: TGTGCCAGTAGTAAGGCCCCCGGGACGGGTCTAACGGAAGCTTTCTTT

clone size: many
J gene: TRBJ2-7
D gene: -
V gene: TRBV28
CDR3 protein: CASSPRARVSYEQYF
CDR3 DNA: TGTGCCAGCAGTCCAAGGGCCCGAGTCTCCTACGAGCAGTACTTC

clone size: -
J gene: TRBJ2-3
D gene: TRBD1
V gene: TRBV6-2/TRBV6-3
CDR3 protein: CASSYDRGPGGGDTQYF
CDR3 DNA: TGTGCCAGCAGTTACGACAGGGGCCCCGGCGGCGGAGATACGCAGTATTTT

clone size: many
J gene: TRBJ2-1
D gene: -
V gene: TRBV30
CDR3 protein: CAWSVLSGDINEQFF
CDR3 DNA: TGTGCCTGGAGTGTACTTAGCGGAGATATCAATGAGCAGTTCTTC

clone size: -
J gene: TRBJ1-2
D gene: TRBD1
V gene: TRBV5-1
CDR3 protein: CASRSGVRTGNGYTF
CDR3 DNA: TGCGCCAGCAGGTCGGGGGTGAGGACAGGGAATGGCTACACCTTC

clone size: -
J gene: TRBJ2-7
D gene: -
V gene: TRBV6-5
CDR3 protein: CASSYNPQLRDSSYEQYF
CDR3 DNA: TGTGCCAGCAGTTACAATCCACAACTCCGGGACTCGAGTTACGAGCAGTACTTC

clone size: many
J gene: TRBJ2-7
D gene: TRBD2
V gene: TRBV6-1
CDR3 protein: CASKGAGHSYEQYF
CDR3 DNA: TGTGCCAGCAAAGGAGCGGGGCACTCCTACGAGCAGTACTTC

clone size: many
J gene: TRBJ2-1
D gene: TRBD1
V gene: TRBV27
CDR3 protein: CASSVDRGAVNEQFF
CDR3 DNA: TGTGCCAGCAGTGTAGACAGGGGGGCCGTCAATGAGCAGTTCTTC

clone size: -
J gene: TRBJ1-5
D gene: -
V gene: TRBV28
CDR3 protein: CASSTSGAAGPQHF
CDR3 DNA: TGTGCCAGCAGCACCTCGGGGGCCGCCGGGCCCCAGCATTTT

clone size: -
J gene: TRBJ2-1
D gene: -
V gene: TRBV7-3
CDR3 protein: CASSWGRNNEQFF
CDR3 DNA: TGTGCCAGCAGCTGGGGCCGCAACAATGAGCAGTTCTTC

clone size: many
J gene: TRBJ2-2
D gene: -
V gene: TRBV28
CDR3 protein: CASSFRVMTGELFF
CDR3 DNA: TGTGCCAGCAGTTTCCGGGTAATGACCGGGGAGCTGTTTTTT

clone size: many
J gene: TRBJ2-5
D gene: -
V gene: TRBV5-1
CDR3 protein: CASSPGSSLQETQYF
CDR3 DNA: TGCGCCAGCAGCCCCGGTAGTTCCCTACAAGAGACCCAGTACTTC

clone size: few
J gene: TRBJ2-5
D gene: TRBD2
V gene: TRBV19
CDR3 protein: CASSPFYSGSGETQYF
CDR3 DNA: TGTGCCAGTAGTCCCTTCTATAGCGGGAGCGGGGAGACCCAGTACTTC

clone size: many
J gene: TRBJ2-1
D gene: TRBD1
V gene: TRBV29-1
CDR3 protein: CSVAGQGFNEQFF
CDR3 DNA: TGCAGCGTGGCGGGACAGGGGTTCAATGAGCAGTTCTTC

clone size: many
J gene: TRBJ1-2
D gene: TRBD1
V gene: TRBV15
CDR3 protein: CATSIRPGQGAESYGYTF
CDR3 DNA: TGTGCCACCAGCATAAGACCGGGACAGGGGGCGGAGAGCTATGGCTACACCTTC

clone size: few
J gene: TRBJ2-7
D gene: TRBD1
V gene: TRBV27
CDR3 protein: CASSFGRGQGISYEQYF
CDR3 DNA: TGTGCCAGCAGTTTTGGCCGGGGACAGGGAATCTCCTACGAGCAGTACTTC

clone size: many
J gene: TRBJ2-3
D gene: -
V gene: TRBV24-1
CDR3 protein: CATSQDHSTDTQYF
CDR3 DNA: TGTGCCACCAGTCAGGACCATTCCACAGATACGCAGTATTTT

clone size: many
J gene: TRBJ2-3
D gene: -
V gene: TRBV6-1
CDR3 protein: CASGTTPRWGSTDTQYF
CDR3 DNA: TGTGCCAGCGGAACAACTCCTAGGTGGGGGAGCACAGATACGCAGTATTTT

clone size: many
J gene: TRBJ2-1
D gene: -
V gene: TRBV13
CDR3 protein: CASSSRTTSAGANEQFF
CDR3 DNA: TGTGCCAGCAGCTCACGTACAACTTCCGCAGGCGCCAATGAGCAGTTCTTC

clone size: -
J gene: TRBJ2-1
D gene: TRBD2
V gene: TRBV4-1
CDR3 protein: CASSQGPREGPYNEQFF
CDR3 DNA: TGCGCCAGCAGCCAAGGGCCACGGGAGGGCCCCTACAATGAGCAGTTCTTC

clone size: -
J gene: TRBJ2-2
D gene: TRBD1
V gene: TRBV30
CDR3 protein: CAWRTPRTGVSGELFF
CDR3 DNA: TGTGCCTGGAGAACTCCGCGGACAGGGGTTTCTGGGGAGCTGTTTTTT

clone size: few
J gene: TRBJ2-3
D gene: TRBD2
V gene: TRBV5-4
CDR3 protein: CASSTRLAGGADTQYF
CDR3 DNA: TGTGCCAGCAGCACGAGACTAGCGGGAGGGGCAGATACGCAGTATTTT

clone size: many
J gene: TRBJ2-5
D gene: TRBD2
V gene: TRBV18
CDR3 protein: CASSLGLAGVGETQYF
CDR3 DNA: TGTGCCAGCTCACTAGGACTAGCGGGAGTTGGAGAGACCCAGTACTTC

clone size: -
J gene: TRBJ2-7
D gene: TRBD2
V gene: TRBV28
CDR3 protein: CASHGGRALNEQYF
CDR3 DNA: TGTGCCTCCCATGGCGGGAGGGCCCTGAACGAGCAGTACTTC

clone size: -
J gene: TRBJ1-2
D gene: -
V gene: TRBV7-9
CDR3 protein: CASSLLLSELNGYTF
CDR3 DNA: TGTGCCAGCAGCTTACTTTTGTCGGAGTTGAATGGCTACACCTTC

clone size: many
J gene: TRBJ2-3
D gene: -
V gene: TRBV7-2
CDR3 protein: CASSRRDSTDTQYF
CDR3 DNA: TGTGCCAGCAGCCGACGGGACAGCACAGATACGCAGTATTTT

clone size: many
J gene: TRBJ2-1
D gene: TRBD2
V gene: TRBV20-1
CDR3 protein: CSARDGTSGSVEQFF
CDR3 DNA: TGCAGTGCTAGAGATGGGACTAGCGGGAGTGTTGAGCAGTTCTTC

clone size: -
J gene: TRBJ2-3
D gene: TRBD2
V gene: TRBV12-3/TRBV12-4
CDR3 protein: CASSLIRGSSDTQYF
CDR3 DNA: TGTGCCAGCAGTTTAATCCGCGGGAGCTCAGATACGCAGTATTTT

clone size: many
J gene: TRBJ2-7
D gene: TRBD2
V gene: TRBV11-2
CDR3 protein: CASSLSSGRDYEQYF
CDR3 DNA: TGTGCCAGCAGCTTATCTAGCGGGAGGGATTACGAGCAGTACTTC

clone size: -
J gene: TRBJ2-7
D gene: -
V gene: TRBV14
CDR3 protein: CASSRLQGPSYEQYF
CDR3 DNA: TGTGCCAGCAGCCGCTTACAGGGCCCCTCCTACGAGCAGTACTTC

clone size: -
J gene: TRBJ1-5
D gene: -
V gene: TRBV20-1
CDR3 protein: CSSSRTGTSNQPQHF
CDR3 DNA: TGCAGTTCATCACGCACAGGGACCAGCAATCAGCCCCAGCATTTT

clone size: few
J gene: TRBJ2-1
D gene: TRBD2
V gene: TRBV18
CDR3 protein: CASSPYFLAGVNEQFF
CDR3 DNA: TGTGCCAGCTCACCATACTTTCTAGCGGGAGTAAATGAGCAGTTCTTC

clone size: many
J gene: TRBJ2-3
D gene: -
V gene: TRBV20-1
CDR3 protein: CSARHTTRTDTQYF
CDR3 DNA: TGCAGTGCTAGGCACACGACTAGAACAGATACGCAGTATTTT

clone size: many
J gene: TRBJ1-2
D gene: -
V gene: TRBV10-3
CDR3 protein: CAIARTDIANYGYTF
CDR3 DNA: TGTGCCATCGCCCGGACAGACATTGCTAACTATGGCTACACCTTC

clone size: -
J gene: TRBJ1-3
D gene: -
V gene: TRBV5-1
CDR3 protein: CASSLDGGRATSGNTIYF
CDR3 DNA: TGCGCCAGCAGCTTGGACGGTGGTAGGGCTACGTCTGGAAACACCATATATTTT

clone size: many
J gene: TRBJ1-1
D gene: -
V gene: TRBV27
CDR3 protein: CASSLDRQTEAFF
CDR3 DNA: TGTGCCAGCAGTCTGGACAGACAAACTGAAGCTTTCTTT

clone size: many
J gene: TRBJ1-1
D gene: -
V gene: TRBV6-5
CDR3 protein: CASSYGIGTEAFF
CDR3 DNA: TGTGCCAGCAGTTACGGGATCGGGACTGAAGCTTTCTTT